The 14 T cell receptor beta chains listed next were all sequenced from one sample in a study of shared clonotypes between healthy human individuals. In the naive CD8 group, cells lacked CD45RO and were positively selected for CCR7, so terminally differentiated effector memory CD45RA+ cells were left out. Data came from immunoSEQ multiplex PCR; TCRdb stores just in-frame clones and leaves some out. The sample lists about 680,000 clones, about 91% occurring once. Sample: naive CD8+ T cells sorted from blood. The receptors stem from a man aged 30 to 39 in good health.

For the CDR3, the DNA is TGTGCCAGCAGCCGAATGACAAACAGGGTCGAGCAGTTCTTC. Protein product: CASSRMTNRVEQFF. The gene calls are TRBV14 and TRBJ2-1; a possible D gene is TRBD1 (6 bases). CDR1 SGHDN and CDR2 FVKESK come from the germline V gene. V was cut by 4 bases and J by 10 bases, with 17 bases left in between. The CDR3 contains 14 residues.

J is TRBJ2-1 and V is TRBV5-1; D uncertain. This CDR3 spans 14 amino acids. CDR1 is SGHRS, CDR2 YFSETQ, per germline. V was trimmed by 0 bases and J by 4 bases, leaving 8 bases between them. As DNA, the CDR3 is TGCGCCAGCAGCTTGGAACGGTCGTACAATGAGCAGTTCTTC. Translating gives CASSLERSYNEQFF.

The genes are TRBV28 and TRBJ2-5; 7 nucleotides agree with TRBD1. The CDR3 consists of 15 residues. Trimming at V came to 3 bases and at J to 4 bases, leaving 8 bases not matched to a gene. Germline V gene data show CDR1 as MDHEN and CDR2 as SYDVKM. CDR3 sequence (DNA): TGTGCCAGCAGTTTCTTCATGGACAGGCCAGAGACCCAGTACTTC. Its translation is CASSFFMDRPETQYF.

This clone was counted once. The rearrangement uses TRBV7-8 and TRBJ1-1, with 8 bases lining up with TRBD1. Germline V gene lookup returns CDR1 SGHVS and CDR2 FQNEAQ. Trimming cost V 5 bases and J 0 bases; bases outside gene matches: 2. CDR3 length: 14 residues. In nucleotides, the CDR3 is TGTGCCAGCAGCAAGGGACAGGTGAACACTGAAGCTTTCTTT. Its protein is CASSKGQVNTEAFF.

This clone has only one observation. This chain links TRBV11-2 with TRBJ2-1; no clear D. There are 17 residues in the CDR3. The germline gives CDR1 SGHAT, CDR2 FQNNGV. V dropped 5 bases and J dropped 4 bases, with 21 bases sitting between them. CDR3 DNA: TGTGCCAGCAGCAGGACCGCGCCACAGCTGATATACAATGAGCAGTTCTTC. It translates to CASSRTAPQLIYNEQFF.

This clone was counted a single time. This rearrangement joins TRBV5-1 to TRBJ2-7, with D possibly matching TRBD2 (6 bases). Germline lookup yields CDR1 SGHRS and CDR2 YFSETQ. V was clipped by 0 bases and J by 3 bases, with 7 bases between them. The CDR3 runs 13 residues. The CDR3 protein is CASSLGGDYEQYF. CDR3 coding DNA: TGCGCCAGCAGCTTGGGCGGGGACTACGAGCAGTACTTC.

In its sample, this clone was seen once. This chain connects TRBV11-2 to TRBJ1-1, with D hard to call. The CDR3 is made up of 15 amino acids. Trimming shortened V by 4 bases and J by 0 bases, and 12 bases separated the two germline ends. Germline-derived CDR1 and CDR2 are SGHAT and FQNNGV. Here the CDR3 DNA reads TGTGCCAGCAGCTCCCCTCAGAACATGAACACTGAAGCTTTCTTT. Protein sequence: CASSSPQNMNTEAFF.

The chain joins TRBV7-8 to TRBJ2-7; tentative D call: TRBD1 (6 bases). CDR1 SGHVS and CDR2 FQNEAQ come from the germline V gene. The ends were cut back, 5 bases at V and 1 base at J, with 12 bases in the middle. The CDR3 totals 14 residues. The chain's CDR3 is CASSHNRVSYEQYF. The CDR3 nucleotides read TGTGCCAGCAGCCATAACAGGGTTTCCTACGAGCAGTACTTC. The whole variable domain, filled in from reference TRBV7-8 and TRBJ2-7, reads GAGVSQSPRYKVAKRGQDVALRCDPISGHVSLFWYQQALGQGPEFLTYFQNEAQLDKSGLPSDRFFAERPEGSVSTLKIQRTQQEDSAVYLCASSHNRVSYEQYFGPGTRLTVT.

The chain employs TRBV11-2 and TRBJ2-3, with TRBD2 matching over 7 bases. The CDR3 totals 17 residues. Germline V gene data show CDR1 as SGHAT and CDR2 as FQNNGV. V shed 6 bases and J 0 bases; nucleotides not matched to a gene: 12. The CDR3 region has the DNA TGTGCCAGCAGACCCTCACGGACTAGTCTCAGCACAGATACGCAGTATTTT. It encodes CASRPSRTSLSTDTQYF.

The V and J genes are TRBV27 and TRBJ1-2, with 11 nucleotides matching TRBD1. The germline CDR1 and CDR2 sequences are MNHEY and SMNVEV (reference sequence). J gave up 3 bases and V 3 bases, and 6 bases lay outside the gene matches. This CDR3 has 16 amino acids. The CDR3 coding sequence is TGTGCCAGCAGTTTCCTCAGGACAGGGGGCGACTATGGCTACACCTTC. Translation gives CASSFLRTGGDYGYTF.

J is TRBJ1-5 and V is TRBV28; 7 nucleotides align to TRBD1. Germline CDR1 reads MDHEN; CDR2 reads SYDVKM. The CDR3 has 15 amino acids. V trimming: 5 bases; J trimming: 2 bases; junction bases outside the gene matches: 6. CDR3 sequence reads: CASSNQGGRNQPQHF. The CDR3 nucleotides are TGTGCCAGCAGTAACCAGGGGGGTCGCAATCAGCCCCAGCATTTT.

The J gene is TRBJ2-6, the V gene TRBV27; the D is unclear. Trimming cost V 2 bases and J 2 bases, with 4 bases left between them. From germline, CDR1 is MNHEY and CDR2 SMNVEV (reference sequence). The CDR3 covers 14 residues. The CDR3 reads CASSLTAGANVLTF. CDR3 nucleotides: TGTGCCAGCAGTTTAACGGCTGGGGCCAACGTCCTGACTTTC.

The chain employs TRBV7-9 and TRBJ1-3; 7 bases align to TRBD1. With 4 bases clipped from V and 0 bases from J, the junction kept 9 bases outside the gene matches. Germline V gives CDR1 SEHNR, CDR2 FQNEAQ (reference sequence). The CDR3 is made up of 17 amino acids. The CDR3 loop reads CASSSFGQVGSGNTIYF. CDR3 nucleotides: TGTGCCAGCAGCTCCTTTGGACAGGTCGGCTCTGGAAACACCATATATTTT.

J is TRBJ1-1 and V is TRBV6-1; the D gene is possibly TRBD1 (5 bases). Between the trimmed V and J ends, which lost 4 bases and 3 bases, there was a span of 12 bases. Germline V gives CDR1 MNHNS, CDR2 SASEGT. This CDR3 region has 14 residues. CDR3 region: CASSVAAGHTEAFF. The CDR3 coding sequence is TGTGCCAGCAGTGTAGCGGCAGGGCACACTGAAGCTTTCTTT.